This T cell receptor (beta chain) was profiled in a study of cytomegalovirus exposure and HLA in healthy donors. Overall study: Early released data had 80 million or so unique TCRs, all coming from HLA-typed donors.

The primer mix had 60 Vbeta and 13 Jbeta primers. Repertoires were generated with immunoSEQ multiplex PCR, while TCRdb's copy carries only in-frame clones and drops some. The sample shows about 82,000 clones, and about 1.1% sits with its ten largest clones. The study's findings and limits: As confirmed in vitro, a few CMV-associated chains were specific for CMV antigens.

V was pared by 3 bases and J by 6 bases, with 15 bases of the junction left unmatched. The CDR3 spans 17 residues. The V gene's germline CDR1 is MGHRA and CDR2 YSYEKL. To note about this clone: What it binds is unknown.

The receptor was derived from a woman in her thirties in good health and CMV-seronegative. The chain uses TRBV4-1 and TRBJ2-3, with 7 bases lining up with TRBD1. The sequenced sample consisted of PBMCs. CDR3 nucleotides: TGCGCCAGCAGCCAGAGACCCTCACAACAGGGGCGTGATACGCAGTATTTT. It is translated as CASSQRPSQQGRDTQYF.